The rows below give T cell receptor beta chains drawn from one sample of a study of blood T cell repertoires in COVID-19. Produced via immunoSEQ multiplex PCR; TCRdb's table is partial and in-frame only. The data contain roughly 130,000 clones, around 90% of them singletons. Sequencing was done on a sample of peripheral blood. The receptors derive from a man aged 50 or older with active COVID-19. CDR3s include the opening cysteine and the closing phenylalanine or tryptophan. The order of the fields is J gene, clone size, CDR3 length, V gene, D gene, CDR3 protein, CDR3 DNA. A D gene is named only where the DNA matches it firmly. Not all rows give a size; the values are once, few, many and, for expanded clones, a class.

j_call: TRBJ2-3
clone_size: -
cdr3_length: 14
v_call: TRBV9
d_call: TRBD2
cdr3_aa: CASSAGGASDTQYF
cdr3_nt: TGTGCCAGCAGCGCCGGGGGGGCCAGTGATACGCAGTATTTT

j_call: TRBJ2-1
clone_size: -
cdr3_length: 15
v_call: TRBV5-4
d_call: TRBD1
cdr3_aa: CASSEGQVRGNEQFF
cdr3_nt: TGTGCCAGCAGCGAGGGACAGGTCAGGGGTAATGAGCAGTTCTTC

j_call: TRBJ1-1
clone_size: -
cdr3_length: 12
v_call: TRBV12-3/TRBV12-4
d_call: TRBD1
cdr3_aa: CASIRDRIEAFF
cdr3_nt: TGTGCCAGCATCAGGGACAGGATTGAAGCTTTCTTT

j_call: TRBJ1-2
clone_size: -
cdr3_length: 13
v_call: TRBV3-1/TRBV3-2
d_call: -
cdr3_aa: CASSQYSNYGYTF
cdr3_nt: TGTGCCAGCAGCCAATACAGTAACTATGGCTACACCTTC

j_call: TRBJ1-1
clone_size: -
cdr3_length: 14
v_call: TRBV7-9
d_call: -
cdr3_aa: CASSLSGESTEAFF
cdr3_nt: TGTGCCAGCAGCTTATCAGGGGAGAGTACTGAAGCTTTCTTT

j_call: TRBJ1-2
clone_size: -
cdr3_length: 15
v_call: TRBV6-2/TRBV6-3
d_call: -
cdr3_aa: CASSYSNRADYGYTF
cdr3_nt: TGTGCCAGCAGTTACTCGAACAGGGCCGACTATGGCTACACCTTC

j_call: TRBJ2-2
clone_size: -
cdr3_length: 15
v_call: TRBV5-1
d_call: -
cdr3_aa: CASSLEQGFAGELFF
cdr3_nt: TGCGCCAGCAGCTTGGAGCAGGGGTTCGCCGGGGAGCTGTTTTTT

j_call: TRBJ2-1
clone_size: -
cdr3_length: 16
v_call: TRBV5-4
d_call: TRBD2
cdr3_aa: CASSQEGLAGVNEQFF
cdr3_nt: TGTGCCAGCAGCCAAGAGGGACTAGCGGGAGTGAATGAGCAGTTCTTC

j_call: TRBJ1-1
clone_size: once
cdr3_length: 13
v_call: TRBV19
d_call: -
cdr3_aa: CASSIMGRVEAFF
cdr3_nt: TGTGCCAGTAGTATAATGGGGCGCGTTGAAGCTTTCTTT

j_call: TRBJ2-7
clone_size: -
cdr3_length: 15
v_call: TRBV7-9
d_call: TRBD2
cdr3_aa: CASSLIASGGYEQYF
cdr3_nt: TGTGCCAGCAGCTTAATCGCTAGCGGGGGTTACGAGCAGTACTTC

j_call: TRBJ2-4
clone_size: -
cdr3_length: 15
v_call: TRBV7-9
d_call: TRBD1
cdr3_aa: CASSLVQGIGNIQYF
cdr3_nt: TGTGCCAGCAGCTTAGTACAGGGGATAGGAAACATTCAGTACTTC

j_call: TRBJ2-1
clone_size: -
cdr3_length: 16
v_call: TRBV11-2
d_call: TRBD1
cdr3_aa: CASSSPGQGTYNEQFF
cdr3_nt: TGTGCCAGCAGTTCCCCGGGACAGGGGACCTACAATGAGCAGTTCTTC

j_call: TRBJ2-3
clone_size: -
cdr3_length: 14
v_call: TRBV7-9
d_call: -
cdr3_aa: CASSRQGGADTQYF
cdr3_nt: TGTGCCAGCAGTAGACAGGGAGGCGCAGATACGCAGTATTTT

j_call: TRBJ2-1
clone_size: -
cdr3_length: 17
v_call: TRBV18
d_call: TRBD2
cdr3_aa: CASSPRSGGGFYNEQFF
cdr3_nt: TGTGCCAGCTCACCACGCAGCGGGGGGGGATTCTACAATGAGCAGTTCTTC

j_call: TRBJ2-1
clone_size: once
cdr3_length: 16
v_call: TRBV5-1
d_call: -
cdr3_aa: CASSSGSWRVDNEQFF
cdr3_nt: TGCGCCAGCAGCTCCGGATCTTGGCGGGTAGACAATGAGCAGTTCTTC

j_call: TRBJ2-4
clone_size: -
cdr3_length: 17
v_call: TRBV18
d_call: -
cdr3_aa: CASSLPGQTQNQKIQYF
cdr3_nt: TGTGCCAGCTCCCTCCCTGGACAGACACAAAATCAAAAAATTCAGTACTTC

j_call: TRBJ2-3
clone_size: -
cdr3_length: 16
v_call: TRBV15
d_call: -
cdr3_aa: CATSRKLGGGTDTQYF
cdr3_nt: TGTGCCACCAGCAGGAAATTAGGGGGGGGCACAGATACGCAGTATTTT

j_call: TRBJ1-2
clone_size: -
cdr3_length: 14
v_call: TRBV3-1/TRBV3-2
d_call: TRBD1
cdr3_aa: CASSPGQLYYGYTF
cdr3_nt: TGTGCCAGCAGCCCGGGACAGCTTTACTATGGCTACACCTTC

j_call: TRBJ1-1
clone_size: -
cdr3_length: 17
v_call: TRBV6-4
d_call: TRBD1
cdr3_aa: CASSDSAGGFGNTEAFF
cdr3_nt: TGTGCCAGCAGTGACTCGGCAGGGGGCTTCGGTAACACTGAAGCTTTCTTT

j_call: TRBJ2-1
clone_size: -
cdr3_length: 14
v_call: TRBV2
d_call: TRBD2
cdr3_aa: CASSDYAGDNEQFF
cdr3_nt: TGTGCCAGCAGTGACTATGCGGGGGACAATGAGCAGTTCTTC

j_call: TRBJ1-5
clone_size: -
cdr3_length: 13
v_call: TRBV27
d_call: TRBD1
cdr3_aa: CASSGTGHQPQHF
cdr3_nt: TGTGCCAGCAGTGGGACAGGGCATCAGCCCCAGCATTTT

j_call: TRBJ2-1
clone_size: -
cdr3_length: 14
v_call: TRBV24-1
d_call: -
cdr3_aa: CATSGGGPRNEQFF
cdr3_nt: TGTGCCACCAGTGGTGGGGGCCCCCGGAATGAGCAGTTCTTC

j_call: TRBJ2-1
clone_size: -
cdr3_length: 14
v_call: TRBV18
d_call: TRBD1
cdr3_aa: CASSPGQGNNEQFF
cdr3_nt: TGTGCCAGCTCACCGGGACAGGGCAACAATGAGCAGTTCTTC

j_call: TRBJ2-3
clone_size: -
cdr3_length: 19
v_call: TRBV10-1
d_call: -
cdr3_aa: CASSLPKTRYLKSTDTQYF
cdr3_nt: TGCGCCAGCAGCCTTCCGAAAACCCGGTACCTCAAATCCACAGATACGCAGTATTTT